This T cell receptor beta chain is drawn from a study of CD8 T cells in ankylosing spondylitis. Study conclusions and caveats: Typical of ankylosing spondylitis blood, it appeared, was a TCR beta motif of roughly eight highly homologous variants. Reportedly, significant enrichment of disease-linked clones occurred in matched ankylosing spondylitis synovial fluid. With a CD8+ phenotype, disease-linked clones were relatively rare in peripheral blood. Reactive arthritis synovial fluid and blood were previously reported to contain some motif variants.

Each TCR beta library was made by quantitative 5'-RACE that incorporated molecular barcodes. TCRdb fed the 5' RACE reads into MiXCR, producing one record per CDR3 protein. This table has 700,000 to 1,000,000 distinct CDR3 sequences, roughly 12% appearing once. Of note for this clonotype: Antigen: not known.

CDR3 length equals 16 residues. V dropped 2 bases and J dropped 3 bases, with 14 bases sitting between them. The germline CDR1 and CDR2 sequences are ENHRY and SYGVKD. The V call is TRBV10-3, the J call TRBJ2-4; D gene uncertain. This receptor was identified in a male donor with ankylosing spondylitis. Sequencing used blood, either unsorted or a sorted T cell fraction (not recorded which). In nucleotides, the CDR3 is TGTGCCATCAGTGAGATGGCAGGCCGAAGCAAAAACATTCAGTACTTC. As protein: CAISEMAGRSKNIQYF.